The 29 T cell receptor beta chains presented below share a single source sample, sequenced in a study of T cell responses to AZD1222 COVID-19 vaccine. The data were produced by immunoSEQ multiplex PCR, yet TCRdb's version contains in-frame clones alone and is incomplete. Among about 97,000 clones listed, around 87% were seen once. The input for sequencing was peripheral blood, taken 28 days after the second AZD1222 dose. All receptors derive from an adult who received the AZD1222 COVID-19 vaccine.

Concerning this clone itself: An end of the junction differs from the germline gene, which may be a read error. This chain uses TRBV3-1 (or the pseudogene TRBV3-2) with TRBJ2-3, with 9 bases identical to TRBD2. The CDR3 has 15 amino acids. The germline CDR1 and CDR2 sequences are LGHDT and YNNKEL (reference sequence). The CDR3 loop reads CASSPSGAYTGTQYF. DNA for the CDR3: TGTGCCAGCAGTCCTAGCGGGGCCTACACAGGTACGCAGTATTTT.

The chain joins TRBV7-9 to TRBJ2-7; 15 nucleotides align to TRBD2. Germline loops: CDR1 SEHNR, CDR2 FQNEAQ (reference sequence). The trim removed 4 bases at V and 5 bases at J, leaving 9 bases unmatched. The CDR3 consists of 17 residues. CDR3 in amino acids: CASSSGLAGGPTDEQYF. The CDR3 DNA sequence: TGTGCCAGCAGCTCCGGACTAGCGGGGGGGCCCACCGACGAGCAGTACTTC. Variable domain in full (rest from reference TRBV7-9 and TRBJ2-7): DTGVSQNPRHKITKRGQNVTFRCDPISEHNRLYWYRQTLGQGPEFLTYFQNEAQLEKSRLLSDRFSAERPKGSFSTLEIQRTEQGDSAMYLCASSSGLAGGPTDEQYFGPGTRLTVT.

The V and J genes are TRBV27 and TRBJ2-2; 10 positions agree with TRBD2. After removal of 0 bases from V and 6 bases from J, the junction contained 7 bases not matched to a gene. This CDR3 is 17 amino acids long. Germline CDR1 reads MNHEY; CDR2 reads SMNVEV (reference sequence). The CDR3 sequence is CASSLSSLAGAPGELFF. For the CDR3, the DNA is TGTGCCAGCAGTTTATCGTCCCTAGCGGGAGCCCCCGGGGAGCTGTTTTTT.

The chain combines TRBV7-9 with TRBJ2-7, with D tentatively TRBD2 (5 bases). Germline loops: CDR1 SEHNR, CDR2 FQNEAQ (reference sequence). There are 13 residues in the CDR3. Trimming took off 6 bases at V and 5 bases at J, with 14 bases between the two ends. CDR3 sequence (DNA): TGTGCCAGCAGAGGCCGTGGGGAGCACGAGCAGTACTTC. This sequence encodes CASRGRGEHEQYF.

CDR3: CASSYPGITTDTQYF. The CDR3, as DNA: TGTGCCAGCAGTTACCCGGGGATCACAACAGATACGCAGTATTTT. The chain recombines TRBV6-2 or TRBV6-3 with TRBJ2-3; D may be TRBD2 (5 bases). Between the trimmed V and J ends, which lost 2 bases and 3 bases, there was a span of 12 bases. Germline CDR1 and CDR2: MNHEY and SVGEGT. This CDR3 spans 15 amino acids.

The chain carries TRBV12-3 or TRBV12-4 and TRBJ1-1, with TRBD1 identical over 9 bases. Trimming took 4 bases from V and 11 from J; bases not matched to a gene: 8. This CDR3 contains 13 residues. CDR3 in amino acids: CASSWNRDRAAFF. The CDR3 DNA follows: TGTGCCAGCAGTTGGAACAGGGACAGGGCCGCTTTCTTT.

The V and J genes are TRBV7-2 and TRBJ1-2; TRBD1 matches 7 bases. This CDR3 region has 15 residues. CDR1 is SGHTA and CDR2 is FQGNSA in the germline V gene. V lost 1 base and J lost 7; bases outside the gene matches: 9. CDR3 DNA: TGTGCCAGCAGCTTAGGGTCCCGACAGGGTGGTGGCTACACCTTC. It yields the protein CASSLGSRQGGGYTF.

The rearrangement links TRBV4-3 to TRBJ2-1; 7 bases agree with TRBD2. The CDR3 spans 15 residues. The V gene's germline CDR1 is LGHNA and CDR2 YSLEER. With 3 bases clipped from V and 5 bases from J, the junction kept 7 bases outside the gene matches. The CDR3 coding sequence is TGCGCCAGCAGCCAGTTAGGGCGGGAGCACAATGAGCAGTTCTTC. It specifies CASSQLGREHNEQFF.

In nucleotides, the CDR3 is TGTGCCAGCAGTTATCAGACGAACACTGAAGCTTTCTTT. Its translation: CASSYQTNTEAFF. The chain has TRBV6-5 and TRBJ1-1; no firm D call. This CDR3 has 13 residues. The V end was cut by 3 bases, the J end by 1 base, with 6 bases between. The germline V gene encodes CDR1 MNHEY and CDR2 SVGAGI.

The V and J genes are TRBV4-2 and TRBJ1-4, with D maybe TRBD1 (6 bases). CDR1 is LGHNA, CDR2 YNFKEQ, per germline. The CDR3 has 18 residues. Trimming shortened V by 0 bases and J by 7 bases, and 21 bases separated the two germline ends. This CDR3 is CASSQDRGQSTGGEKLFF. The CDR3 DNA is TGTGCCAGCAGCCAAGATAGAGGACAGTCCACAGGCGGTGAAAAACTGTTTTTT.

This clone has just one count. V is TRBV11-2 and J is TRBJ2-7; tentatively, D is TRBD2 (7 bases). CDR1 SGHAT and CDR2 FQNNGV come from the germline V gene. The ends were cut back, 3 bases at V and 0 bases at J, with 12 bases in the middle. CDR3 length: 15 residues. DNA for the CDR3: TGTGCCAGCAGCTTTGGGGGCGGGAGCTCCTACGAGCAGTACTTC. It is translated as CASSFGGGSSYEQYF.

CDR3 amino acids: CASSRGQGPTAGGYTF. In DNA form, the CDR3 reads TGTGCCAGCAGCCGCGGACAGGGACCCACCGCCGGTGGCTACACCTTC. The rearrangement joins TRBV28 to TRBJ1-2; 8 bases fit TRBD1. V was clipped by 6 bases and J by 7 bases; unmatched bases: 16. The germline V gene encodes CDR1 MDHEN and CDR2 SYDVKM. The CDR3 length is 16 residues.

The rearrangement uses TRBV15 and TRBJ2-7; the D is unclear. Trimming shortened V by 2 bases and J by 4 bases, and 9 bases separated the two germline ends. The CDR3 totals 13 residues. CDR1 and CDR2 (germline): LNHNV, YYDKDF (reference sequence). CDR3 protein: CATSRNSGYEQYF. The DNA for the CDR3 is TGTGCCACCAGCAGAAACTCAGGTTACGAGCAGTACTTC. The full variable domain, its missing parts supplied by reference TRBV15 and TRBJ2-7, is DAMVIQNPRYQVTQFGKPVTLSCSQTLNHNVMYWYQQKSSQAPKLLFHYYDKDFNNEADTPDNFQSRRPNTSFCFLDIRSPGLGDTAMYLCATSRNSGYEQYFGPGTRLTVT.

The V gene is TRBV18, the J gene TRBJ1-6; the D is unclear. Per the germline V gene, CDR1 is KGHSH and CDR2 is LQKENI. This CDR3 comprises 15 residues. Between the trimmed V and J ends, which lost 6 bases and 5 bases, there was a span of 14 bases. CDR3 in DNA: TGTGCCAGCTCTCTCCGAGACGGGGATAATTCACCCCTCCACTTT. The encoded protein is CASSLRDGDNSPLHF.

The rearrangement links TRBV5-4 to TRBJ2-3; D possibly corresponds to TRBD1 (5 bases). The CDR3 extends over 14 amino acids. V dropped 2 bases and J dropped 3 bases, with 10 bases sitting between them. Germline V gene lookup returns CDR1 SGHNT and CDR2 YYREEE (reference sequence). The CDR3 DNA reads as TGTGCCAGCAGCTTTTTGCAGGGAACAGATACGCAGTATTTT. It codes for CASSFLQGTDTQYF.

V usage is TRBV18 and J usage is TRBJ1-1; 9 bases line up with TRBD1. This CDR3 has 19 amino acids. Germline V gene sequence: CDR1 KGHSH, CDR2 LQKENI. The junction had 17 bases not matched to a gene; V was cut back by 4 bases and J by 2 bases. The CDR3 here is CASSRLSGTGKTINTEAFF. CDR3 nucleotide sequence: TGTGCCAGCTCACGCTTATCCGGGACAGGGAAAACCATTAACACTGAAGCTTTCTTT.

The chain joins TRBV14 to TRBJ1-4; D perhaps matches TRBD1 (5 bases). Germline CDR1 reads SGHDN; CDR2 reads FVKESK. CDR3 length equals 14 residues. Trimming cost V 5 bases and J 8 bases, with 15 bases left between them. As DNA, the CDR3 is TGTGCCAGCAGCTCGGGGGTATATAGGGAAAAACTGTTTTTT. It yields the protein CASSSGVYREKLFF.

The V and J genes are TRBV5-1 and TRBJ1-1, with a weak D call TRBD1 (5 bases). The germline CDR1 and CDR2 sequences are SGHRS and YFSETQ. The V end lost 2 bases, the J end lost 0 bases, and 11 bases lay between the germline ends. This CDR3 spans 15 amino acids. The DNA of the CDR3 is TGCGCCAGCAGCTTAACCGGGGGAATGAACACTGAAGCTTTCTTT. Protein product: CASSLTGGMNTEAFF. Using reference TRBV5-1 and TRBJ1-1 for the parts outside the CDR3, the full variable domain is KAGVTQTPRYLIKTRGQQVTLSCSPISGHRSVSWYQQTPGQGLQFLFEYFSETQRNKGNFPGRFSGRQFSNSRSEMNVSTLELGDSALYLCASSLTGGMNTEAFFGQGTRLTVV.

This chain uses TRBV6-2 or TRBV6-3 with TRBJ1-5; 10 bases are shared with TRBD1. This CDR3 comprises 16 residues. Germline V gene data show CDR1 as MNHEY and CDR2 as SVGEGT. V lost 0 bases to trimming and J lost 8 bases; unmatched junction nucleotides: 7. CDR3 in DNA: TGTGCCAGCAGTTACTCGGGGACAGGGGTTTTGGAGCCCCAGCATTTT. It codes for CASSYSGTGVLEPQHF.

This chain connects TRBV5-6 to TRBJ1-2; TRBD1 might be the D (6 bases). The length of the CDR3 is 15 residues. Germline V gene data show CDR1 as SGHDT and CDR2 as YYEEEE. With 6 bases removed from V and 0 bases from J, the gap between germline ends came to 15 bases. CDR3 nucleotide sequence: TGTGCCAGCATCCGAGGGGCAGGGGCTAACTATGGCTACACCTTC. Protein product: CASIRGAGANYGYTF.

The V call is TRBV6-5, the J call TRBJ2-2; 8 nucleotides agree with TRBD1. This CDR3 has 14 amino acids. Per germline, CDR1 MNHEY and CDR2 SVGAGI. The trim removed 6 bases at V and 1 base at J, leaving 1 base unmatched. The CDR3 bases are TGTGCCAGCAGAGGGACAGGGAACACCGGGGAGCTGTTTTTT. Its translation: CASRGTGNTGELFF.

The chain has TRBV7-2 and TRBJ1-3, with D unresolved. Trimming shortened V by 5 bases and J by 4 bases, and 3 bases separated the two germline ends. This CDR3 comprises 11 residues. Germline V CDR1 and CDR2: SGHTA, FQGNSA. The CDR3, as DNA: TGTGCCAGCAGCCCCGGAAACACCATATATTTT. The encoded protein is CASSPGNTIYF.

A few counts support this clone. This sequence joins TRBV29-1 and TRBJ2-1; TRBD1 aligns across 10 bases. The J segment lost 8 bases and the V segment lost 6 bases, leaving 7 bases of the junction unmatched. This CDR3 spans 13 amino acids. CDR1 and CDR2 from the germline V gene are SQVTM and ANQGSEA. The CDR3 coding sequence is TGCAGCGTAACGGGACAGGGGCGGGATGAGCAGTTCTTC. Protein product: CSVTGQGRDEQFF.

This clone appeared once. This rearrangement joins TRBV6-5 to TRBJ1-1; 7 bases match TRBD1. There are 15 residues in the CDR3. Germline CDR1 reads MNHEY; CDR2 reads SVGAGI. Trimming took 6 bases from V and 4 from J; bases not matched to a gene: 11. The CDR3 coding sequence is TGTGCCAGCAGCCCGGGACAGCCATGGGGCACTGAAGCTTTCTTT. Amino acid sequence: CASSPGQPWGTEAFF.

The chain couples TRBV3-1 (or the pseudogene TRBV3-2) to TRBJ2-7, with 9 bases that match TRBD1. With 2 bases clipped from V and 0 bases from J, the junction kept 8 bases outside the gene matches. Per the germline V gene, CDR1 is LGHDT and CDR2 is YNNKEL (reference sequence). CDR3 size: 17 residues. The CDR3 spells CASSQSPPGQGSYEQYF. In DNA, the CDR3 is TGTGCCAGCAGCCAAAGTCCACCGGGACAGGGCTCCTACGAGCAGTACTTC.

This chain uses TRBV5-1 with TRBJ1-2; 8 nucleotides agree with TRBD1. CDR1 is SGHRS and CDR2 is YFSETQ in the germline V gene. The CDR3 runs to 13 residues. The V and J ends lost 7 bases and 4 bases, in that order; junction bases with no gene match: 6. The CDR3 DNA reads TGCGCCAGCTCAGGGGGCGCAAGCTATGGCTACACCTTC. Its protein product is CASSGGASYGYTF.

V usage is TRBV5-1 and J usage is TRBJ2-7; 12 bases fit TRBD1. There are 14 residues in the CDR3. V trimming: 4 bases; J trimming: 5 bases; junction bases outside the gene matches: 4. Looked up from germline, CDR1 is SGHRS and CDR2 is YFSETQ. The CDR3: CASSLGDRGHEQYF. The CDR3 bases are TGCGCCAGCAGCCTTGGGGACAGGGGGCACGAGCAGTACTTC. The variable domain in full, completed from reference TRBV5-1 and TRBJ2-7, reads KAGVTQTPRYLIKTRGQQVTLSCSPISGHRSVSWYQQTPGQGLQFLFEYFSETQRNKGNFPGRFSGRQFSNSRSEMNVSTLELGDSALYLCASSLGDRGHEQYFGPGTRLTVT.

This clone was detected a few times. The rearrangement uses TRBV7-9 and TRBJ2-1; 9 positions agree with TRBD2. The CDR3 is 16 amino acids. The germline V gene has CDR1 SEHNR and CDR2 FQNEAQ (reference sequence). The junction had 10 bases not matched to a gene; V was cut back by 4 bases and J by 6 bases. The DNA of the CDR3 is TGTGCCAGCAGCTCCCCGGCGGGGGGGCCGTCCAATGAGCAGTTCTTC. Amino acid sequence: CASSSPAGGPSNEQFF.

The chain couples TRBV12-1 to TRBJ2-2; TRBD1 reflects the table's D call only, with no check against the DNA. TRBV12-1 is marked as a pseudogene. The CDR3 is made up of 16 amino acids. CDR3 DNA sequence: TGTGCCAGCAGCTTTGAAGGGGTTTCGAACACCGGGGAGCTGTTTTTT. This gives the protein CASSFEGVSNTGELFF.